This T cell receptor (beta chain) was observed in a study of T cell repertoires in cytomegalovirus infection (dated by TCRdb to about 2019). A note on the overall study: Alongside well-studied HLA-B-restricted epitopes, the peptide stimulations were aimed at recently identified HLA-C-restricted CMV epitopes, whose presentation resists viral immunomodulation. Donor HLA type was relevant to the analysis, as public TCR beta signatures indicated carriage of CMV infection together with the matching HLA type.

TCRdb shows the sequencer as Illumina HiSeq 1500. TCRdb passed the public sequencing reads through fastp at Q25 and MiXCR, retaining productive beta sequences. Here each entry gathers all rows of one CDR3 protein and keeps the most common genes and DNA. The sample profile shows about 400,000 distinct CDR3 sequences; 34% of them were found once. Clones ranked in the top ten supply less than 15% of the sample. Beyond this particular receptor, the publication reports: The ex vivo response was dominated by HLA-C-restricted CMV-specific TCR beta clonotypes, and the single most frequent clonotype in two of eight donors was supplied by these HLA-C-restricted clonotypes. In both this cohort and an independent cohort of approximately 350 donors, the cumulative frequency of public TCR beta family members distinguished carriers of CMV infection plus the relevant HLA type.

The junction shows trimming of 1 base on V and 9 bases on J, and the gene matches do not reach 6 bases of it. For CDR1 and CDR2, the germline V gene (reference sequence) lists LNHDA and SQIVND. The CDR3 measures 14 amino acids from cysteine to phenylalanine. The kept DNA is CDR3 alone, 42 bases in frame from the first base. A remark on this clonotype: Its antigen remains unidentified. Base-call qualities are not available, and no considerably larger clone is one nucleotide away.

The meaning of the sample's treatment or condition label: in vitro stimulation with specific CMV peptide epitopes to enrich CMV-specific T cells. This clonotype originated in a human donor in good health (CMV status not recorded). Some clones in this sample may be carry-over from other donors' samples. The V and J genes are TRBV19 and TRBJ2-1; 7 bases in the junction line up with TRBD2. The sequenced sample was cultured PBMCs, obtained from culture after CMV antigen stimulation. Here is the DNA: TGTGCCAGTAGTATAGGACCCCCGGGAGGTGAGCAGTTCTTC. This translates into CASSIGPPGGEQFF.